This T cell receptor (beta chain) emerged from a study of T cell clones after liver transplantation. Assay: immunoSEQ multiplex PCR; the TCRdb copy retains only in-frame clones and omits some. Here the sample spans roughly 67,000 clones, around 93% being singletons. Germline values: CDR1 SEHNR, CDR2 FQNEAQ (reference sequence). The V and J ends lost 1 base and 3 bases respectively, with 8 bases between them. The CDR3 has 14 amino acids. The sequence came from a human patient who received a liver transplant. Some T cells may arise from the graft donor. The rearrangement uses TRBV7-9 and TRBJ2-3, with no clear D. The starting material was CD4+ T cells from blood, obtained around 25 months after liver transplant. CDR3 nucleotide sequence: TGTGCCAGCAGCTTAGAAGGATCGACAGATACGCAGTATTTT. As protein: CASSLEGSTDTQYF.